A selection of T cell receptor beta chains follows, all from one sample in a study of shared clonotypes between healthy human individuals. The protocol was immunoSEQ multiplex PCR, while the TCRdb copy is restricted to in-frame clones and leaves out a portion. Among more than 2 million clones listed, about 94% were seen once. Sequencing was carried out using naive CD8+ T cells sorted from blood. The receptors come from a man between 18 and 29 years old in good health. Both conserved end residues are part of each CDR3. The D gene is left open where the match is weak. Not all rows give a size; the values are once, few, many and, for expanded clones, a class.

V: TRBV30; length: 14; size: once; D: -; J: TRBJ2-1; CDR3: CAWSVLGGPDEQFF; DNA: TGTGCCTGGAGTGTACTCGGGGGGCCCGATGAGCAGTTCTTC
V: TRBV10-2; length: 13; size: -; D: -; J: TRBJ1-2; CDR3: CASSGEIINGYTF; DNA: TGCGCCAGCAGTGGGGAAATCATCAATGGCTACACCTTC
V: TRBV11-2; length: 13; size: -; D: -; J: TRBJ2-3; CDR3: CASSPPEWDTQYF; DNA: TGTGCCAGCAGCCCCCCCGAGTGGGATACGCAGTATTTT
V: TRBV28; length: 14; size: -; D: -; J: TRBJ2-7; CDR3: CASSFVGGFPEQYF; DNA: TGTGCCAGCAGTTTCGTCGGTGGGTTTCCCGAGCAGTACTTC
V: TRBV2; length: 12; size: -; D: -; J: TRBJ2-2; CDR3: CASIGDTGELFF; DNA: TGTGCCAGCATAGGGGACACCGGGGAGCTGTTTTTT
V: TRBV13; length: 15; size: -; D: -; J: TRBJ2-1; CDR3: CASSPQTVSYNEQFF; DNA: TGTGCCAGCAGCCCTCAGACAGTCTCCTACAATGAGCAGTTCTTC
V: TRBV10-1; length: 14; size: -; D: -; J: TRBJ2-7; CDR3: CASSESIPVYEQYF; DNA: TGCGCCAGCAGTGAGTCGATCCCTGTCTACGAGCAGTACTTC
V: TRBV5-1; length: 14; size: -; D: TRBD1; J: TRBJ1-1; CDR3: CASRTGDPYTEAFF; DNA: TGCGCCAGCAGGACAGGGGACCCGTACACTGAAGCTTTCTTT
V: TRBV14; length: 13; size: -; D: TRBD1; J: TRBJ2-1; CDR3: CASSRDRGGDQFF; DNA: TGTGCCAGCAGCCGGGATAGAGGGGGCGACCAGTTCTTC
V: TRBV6-1; length: 13; size: -; D: -; J: TRBJ1-5; CDR3: CASSDWGDQPQHF; DNA: TGTGCCAGCAGTGATTGGGGGGATCAGCCCCAGCATTTT
V: TRBV6-5; length: 15; size: -; D: TRBD1; J: TRBJ1-4; CDR3: CASTSWTGGNEKLFF; DNA: TGTGCCAGCACCTCCTGGACAGGAGGAAATGAAAAACTGTTTTTT